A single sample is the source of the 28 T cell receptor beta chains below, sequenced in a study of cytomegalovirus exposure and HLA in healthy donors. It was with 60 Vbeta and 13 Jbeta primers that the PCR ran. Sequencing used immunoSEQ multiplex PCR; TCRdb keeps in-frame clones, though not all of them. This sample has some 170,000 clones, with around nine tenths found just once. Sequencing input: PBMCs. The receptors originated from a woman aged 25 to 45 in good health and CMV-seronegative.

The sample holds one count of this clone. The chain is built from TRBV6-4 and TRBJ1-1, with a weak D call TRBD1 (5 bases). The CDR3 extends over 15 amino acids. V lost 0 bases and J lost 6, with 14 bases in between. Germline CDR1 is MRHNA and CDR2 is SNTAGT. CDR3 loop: CASSDSGDSRPEAFF. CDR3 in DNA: TGTGCCAGCAGTGACTCGGGGGACTCCCGGCCTGAAGCTTTCTTT.

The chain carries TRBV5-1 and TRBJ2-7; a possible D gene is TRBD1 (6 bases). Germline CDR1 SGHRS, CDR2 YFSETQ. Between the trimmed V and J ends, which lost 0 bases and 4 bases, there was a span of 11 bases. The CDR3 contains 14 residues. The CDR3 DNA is TGCGCCAGCAGCTTGGAGGCAGGGGTTTACGAGCAGTACTTC. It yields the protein CASSLEAGVYEQYF. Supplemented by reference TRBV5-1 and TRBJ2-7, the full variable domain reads KAGVTQTPRYLIKTRGQQVTLSCSPISGHRSVSWYQQTPGQGLQFLFEYFSETQRNKGNFPGRFSGRQFSNSRSEMNVSTLELGDSALYLCASSLEAGVYEQYFGPGTRLTVT.

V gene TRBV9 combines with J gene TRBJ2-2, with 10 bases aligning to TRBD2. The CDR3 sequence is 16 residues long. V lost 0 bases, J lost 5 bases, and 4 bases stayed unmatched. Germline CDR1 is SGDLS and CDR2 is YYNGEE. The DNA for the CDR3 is TGTGCCAGCAGCGTAGGATCTAGCGGGGGAACCGGGGAGCTGTTTTTT. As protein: CASSVGSSGGTGELFF.

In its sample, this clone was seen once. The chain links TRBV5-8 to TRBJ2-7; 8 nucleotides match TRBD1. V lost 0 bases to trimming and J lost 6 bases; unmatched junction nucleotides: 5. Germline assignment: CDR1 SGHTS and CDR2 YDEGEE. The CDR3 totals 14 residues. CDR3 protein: CASSLVTGASEQYF. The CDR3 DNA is TGTGCCAGCAGCTTGGTGACAGGGGCCAGCGAGCAGTACTTC.

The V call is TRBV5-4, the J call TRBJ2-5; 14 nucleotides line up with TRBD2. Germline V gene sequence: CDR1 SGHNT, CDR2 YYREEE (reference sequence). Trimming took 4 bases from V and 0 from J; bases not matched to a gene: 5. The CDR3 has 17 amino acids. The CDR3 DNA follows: TGTGCCAGCAGCACGGGACTAGCGGGGGAGTACCAAGAGACCCAGTACTTC. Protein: CASSTGLAGEYQETQYF.

The CDR3 nucleotides read TGCAGCGCTTATTCAGGAGGACAGGGTCACGAGCAGTACTTC. Its protein product is CSAYSGGQGHEQYF. The chain has TRBV29-1 and TRBJ2-7, with TRBD1 matching over 8 bases. CDR3 length: 14 amino acids. Unmatched junction bases numbered 13, after V lost 7 bases and J lost 5 bases. Germline V gene sequence: CDR1 SQVTM, CDR2 ANQGSEA.

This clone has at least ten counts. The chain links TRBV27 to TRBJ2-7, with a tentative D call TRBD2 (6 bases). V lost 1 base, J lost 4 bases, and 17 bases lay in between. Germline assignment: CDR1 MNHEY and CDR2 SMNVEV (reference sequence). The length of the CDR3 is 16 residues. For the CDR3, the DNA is TGTGCCAGCAGTTTATTTGGGAGGTCCGCCTCTTACGAGCAGTACTTC. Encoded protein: CASSLFGRSASYEQYF.

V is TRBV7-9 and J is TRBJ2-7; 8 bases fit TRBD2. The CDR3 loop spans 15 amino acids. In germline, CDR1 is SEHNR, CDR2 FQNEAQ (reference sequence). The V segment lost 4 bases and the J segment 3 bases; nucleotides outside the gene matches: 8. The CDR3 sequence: CASSSLLAGVYEQYF. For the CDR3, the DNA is TGTGCCAGCAGCTCTCTTCTAGCGGGCGTCTACGAGCAGTACTTC.

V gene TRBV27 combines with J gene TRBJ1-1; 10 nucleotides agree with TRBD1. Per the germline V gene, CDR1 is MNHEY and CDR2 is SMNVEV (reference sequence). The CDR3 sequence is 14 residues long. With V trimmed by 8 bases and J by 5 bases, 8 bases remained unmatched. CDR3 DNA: TGTGCCAGCCTACCGGGACAGGGGAGGACTGAAGCTTTCTTT. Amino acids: CASLPGQGRTEAFF.

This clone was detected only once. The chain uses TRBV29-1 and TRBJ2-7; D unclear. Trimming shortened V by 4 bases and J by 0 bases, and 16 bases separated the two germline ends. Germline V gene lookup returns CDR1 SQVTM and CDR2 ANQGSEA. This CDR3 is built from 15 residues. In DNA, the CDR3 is TGCAGCGTTGGAGGTGACCCCCAAAACTCCTACGAGCAGTACTTC. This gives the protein CSVGGDPQNSYEQYF.

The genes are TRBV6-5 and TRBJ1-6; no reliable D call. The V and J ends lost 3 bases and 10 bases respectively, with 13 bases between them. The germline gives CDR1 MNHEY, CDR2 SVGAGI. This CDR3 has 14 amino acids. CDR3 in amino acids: CASSYRFGGSPLHF. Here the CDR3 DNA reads TGTGCCAGCAGTTATAGGTTCGGAGGATCACCCCTCCACTTT.

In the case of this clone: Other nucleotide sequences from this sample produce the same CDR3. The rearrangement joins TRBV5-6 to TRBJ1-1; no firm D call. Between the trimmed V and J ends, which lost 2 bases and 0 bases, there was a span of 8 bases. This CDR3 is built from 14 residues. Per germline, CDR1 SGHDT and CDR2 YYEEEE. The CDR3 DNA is TGTGCCAGCAGCTTTAGAGGGATGAACACTGAAGCTTTCTTT. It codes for CASSFRGMNTEAFF.

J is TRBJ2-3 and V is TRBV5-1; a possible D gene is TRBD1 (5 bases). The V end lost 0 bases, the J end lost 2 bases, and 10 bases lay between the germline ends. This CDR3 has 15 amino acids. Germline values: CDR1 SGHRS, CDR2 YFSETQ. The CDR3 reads CASSLGDRHTDTQYF. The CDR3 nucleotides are TGCGCCAGCAGCTTGGGCGACAGACACACAGATACGCAGTATTTT.

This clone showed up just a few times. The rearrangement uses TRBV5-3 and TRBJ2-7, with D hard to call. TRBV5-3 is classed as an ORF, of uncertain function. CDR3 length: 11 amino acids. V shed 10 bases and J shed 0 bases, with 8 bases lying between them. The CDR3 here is CAPVFSYEQYF. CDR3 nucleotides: TGTGCCCCGGTGTTCTCCTACGAGCAGTACTTC.

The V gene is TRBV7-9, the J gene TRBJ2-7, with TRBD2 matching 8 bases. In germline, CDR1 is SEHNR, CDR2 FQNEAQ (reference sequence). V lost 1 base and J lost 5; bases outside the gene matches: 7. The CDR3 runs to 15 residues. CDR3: CASSLGAGGPNEQYF. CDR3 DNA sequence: TGTGCCAGCAGCTTAGGTGCGGGGGGCCCCAACGAGCAGTACTTC. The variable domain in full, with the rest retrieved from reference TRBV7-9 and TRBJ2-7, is DTGVSQNPRHKITKRGQNVTFRCDPISEHNRLYWYRQTLGQGPEFLTYFQNEAQLEKSRLLSDRFSAERPKGSFSTLEIQRTEQGDSAMYLCASSLGAGGPNEQYFGPGTRLTVT.

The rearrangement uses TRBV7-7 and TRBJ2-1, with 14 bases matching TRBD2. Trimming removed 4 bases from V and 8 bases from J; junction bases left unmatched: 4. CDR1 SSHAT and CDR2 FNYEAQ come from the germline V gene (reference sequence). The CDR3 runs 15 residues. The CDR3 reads CASSSGTSGSHEQFF. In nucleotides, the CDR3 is TGTGCCAGCAGCTCCGGGACTAGCGGGAGTCATGAGCAGTTCTTC.

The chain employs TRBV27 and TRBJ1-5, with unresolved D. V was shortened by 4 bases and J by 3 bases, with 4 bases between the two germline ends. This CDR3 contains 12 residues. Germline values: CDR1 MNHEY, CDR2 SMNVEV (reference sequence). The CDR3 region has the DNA TGTGCCAGCAGTTCCCACAATCAGCCCCAGCATTTT. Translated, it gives CASSSHNQPQHF.

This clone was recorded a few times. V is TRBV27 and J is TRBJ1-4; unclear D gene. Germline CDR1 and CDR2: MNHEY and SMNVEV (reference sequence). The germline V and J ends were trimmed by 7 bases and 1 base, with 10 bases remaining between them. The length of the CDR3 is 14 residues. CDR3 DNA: TGTGCCAGCAAAGCGGCTAGAACTAATGAAAAACTGTTTTTT. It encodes CASKAARTNEKLFF.

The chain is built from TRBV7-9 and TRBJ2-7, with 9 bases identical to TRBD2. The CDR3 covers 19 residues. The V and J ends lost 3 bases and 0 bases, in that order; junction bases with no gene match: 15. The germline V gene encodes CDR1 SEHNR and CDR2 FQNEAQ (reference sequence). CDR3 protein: CASSFTGTSSYKSSYEQYF. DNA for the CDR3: TGTGCCAGCAGCTTCACCGGGACTAGCTCCTACAAGAGCTCCTACGAGCAGTACTTC.

The DNA of the CDR3 is TGCGCCAGCAGTCAACCCGGGGCTAGCGGGAGCTCCTACAATGAGCAGTTCTTC. Protein: CASSQPGASGSSYNEQFF. The V call is TRBV23-1, the J call TRBJ2-1; 10 bases are shared with TRBD2. TRBV23-1 is sorted into the ORF group, with uncertain function. V was clipped by 2 bases and J by 0 bases; unmatched bases: 7. The CDR3 is 18 amino acids.

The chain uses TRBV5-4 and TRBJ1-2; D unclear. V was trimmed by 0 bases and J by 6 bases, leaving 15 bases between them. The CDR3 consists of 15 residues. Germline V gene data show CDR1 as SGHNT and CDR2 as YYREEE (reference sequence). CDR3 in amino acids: CASSLGPPRRDGYTF. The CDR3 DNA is TGTGCCAGCAGCTTGGGGCCACCCCGCCGGGATGGCTACACCTTC.

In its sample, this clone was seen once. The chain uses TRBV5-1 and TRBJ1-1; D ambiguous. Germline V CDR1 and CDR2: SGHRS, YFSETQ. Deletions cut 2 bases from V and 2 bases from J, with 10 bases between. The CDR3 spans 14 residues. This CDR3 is CASSLLGSNTEAFF. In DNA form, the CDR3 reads TGCGCCAGCAGCTTATTGGGCAGCAACACTGAAGCTTTCTTT.

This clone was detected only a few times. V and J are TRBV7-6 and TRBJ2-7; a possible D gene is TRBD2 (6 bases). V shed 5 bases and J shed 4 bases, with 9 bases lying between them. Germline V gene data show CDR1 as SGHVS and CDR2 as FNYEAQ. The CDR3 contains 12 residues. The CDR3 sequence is CASSMGGYEQYF. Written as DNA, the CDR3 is TGTGCCAGCAGCATGGGGGGATACGAGCAGTACTTC.

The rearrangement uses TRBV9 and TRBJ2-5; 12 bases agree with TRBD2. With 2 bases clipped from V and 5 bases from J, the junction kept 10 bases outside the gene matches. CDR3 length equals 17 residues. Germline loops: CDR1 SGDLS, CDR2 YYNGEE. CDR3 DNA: TGTGCCAGCAGCGTGGGGGCTAGCGGGAGGGCCCGGGAGACCCAGTACTTC. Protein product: CASSVGASGRARETQYF.

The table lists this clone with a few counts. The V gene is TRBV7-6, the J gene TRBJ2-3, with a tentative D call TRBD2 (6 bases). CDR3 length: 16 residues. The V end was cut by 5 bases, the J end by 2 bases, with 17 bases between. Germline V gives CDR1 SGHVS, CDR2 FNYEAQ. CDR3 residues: CASSIGTRGLTDTQYF. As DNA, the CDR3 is TGTGCCAGCAGCATCGGGACTCGGGGCCTCACAGATACGCAGTATTTT.

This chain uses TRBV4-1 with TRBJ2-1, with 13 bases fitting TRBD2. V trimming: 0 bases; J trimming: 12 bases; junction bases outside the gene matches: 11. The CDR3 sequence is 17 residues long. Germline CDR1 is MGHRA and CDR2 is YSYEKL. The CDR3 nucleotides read TGCGCCAGCAGCCAAGATTATGGGACTAGCGGGACCCCCGTGCAGTTCTTC. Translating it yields CASSQDYGTSGTPVQFF.

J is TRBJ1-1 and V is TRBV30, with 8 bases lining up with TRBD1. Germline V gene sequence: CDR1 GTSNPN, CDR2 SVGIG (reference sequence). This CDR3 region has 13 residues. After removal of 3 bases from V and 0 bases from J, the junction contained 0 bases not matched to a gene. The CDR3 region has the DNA TGTGCCTGGAGGGGACAGGTGAACACTGAAGCTTTCTTT. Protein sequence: CAWRGQVNTEAFF.

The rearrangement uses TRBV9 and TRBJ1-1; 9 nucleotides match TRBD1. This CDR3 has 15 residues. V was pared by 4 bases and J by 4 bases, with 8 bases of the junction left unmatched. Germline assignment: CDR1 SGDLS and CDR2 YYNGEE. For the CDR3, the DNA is TGTGCCAGCAGCCCCCGGGACAGGGAAGGCACTGAAGCTTTCTTT. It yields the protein CASSPRDREGTEAFF.